This entry is about one T cell receptor beta chain. This sample stems from a study of blood T cell repertoires in COVID-19. Overall study context: Nucleic acid was either cDNA or gDNA, and it came from T cells, B-cell-depleted T cells, or PBMCs.

The authors' processing: How many nucleated cells were present was estimated from reference gene primer amplification. Produced via immunoSEQ multiplex PCR; TCRdb's table is partial and in-frame only. V and J calls and clone size are as listed in that table; D and trimming were resolved from the DNA. The sample has 150,000 to 200,000 clones; 87% are singletons. Losses at the gene ends were 3 bases for V and 0 bases for J; bases not matched to a gene: 7. The CDR3 length is 19 residues. The germline CDR1 and CDR2 sequences are SGHTA and FQGTGA. The sequence came from a human donor in a cohort sampled during active COVID-19. What was sequenced was peripheral blood. This sequence joins TRBV7-3 and TRBJ2-6; 11 nucleotides line up with TRBD1. The CDR3 loop reads CASSFPGQGGPSGANVLTF. The DNA of the CDR3 is TGTGCCAGCAGCTTTCCGGGACAGGGGGGTCCCTCTGGGGCCAACGTCCTGACTTTC.